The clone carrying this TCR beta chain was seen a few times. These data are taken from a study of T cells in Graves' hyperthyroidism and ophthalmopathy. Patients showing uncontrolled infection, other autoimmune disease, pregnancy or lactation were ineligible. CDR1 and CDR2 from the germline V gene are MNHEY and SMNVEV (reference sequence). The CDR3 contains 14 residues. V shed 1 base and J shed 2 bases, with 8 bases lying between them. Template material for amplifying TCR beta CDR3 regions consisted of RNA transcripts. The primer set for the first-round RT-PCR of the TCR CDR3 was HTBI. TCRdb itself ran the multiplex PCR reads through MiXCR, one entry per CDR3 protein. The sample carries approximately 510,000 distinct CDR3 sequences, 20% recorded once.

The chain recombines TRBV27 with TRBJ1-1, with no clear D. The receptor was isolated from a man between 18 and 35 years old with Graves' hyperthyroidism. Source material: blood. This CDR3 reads CASSLYLGNTEAFF. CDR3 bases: TGTGCCAGCAGTTTATATTTGGGAAACACTGAAGCTTTCTTT.